Here is one T cell receptor (beta chain) with its context. This clone was detected a few times. Its target antigen remains unknown. Nothing much larger sits one base from this clone, and base qualities are not available. These data come from a study of cytomegalovirus exposure and HLA in healthy donors (dated by TCRdb to the late 2010s). Study-level background: An earlier analysis of approximately 640 of the donors reported roughly 300 Gb of sequence data and 117 million unique TCR beta sequences from 150 million to 200 million T cells. An early release that covered several hundred HLA-typed donors contained approximately 300 gigabases of sequencing data and 75 million to 100 million unique TCR sequences. Of the 350 to 450 genotyped donors, over 65% fell in the genetic ancestry cluster associated with self-reported Caucasian donors. The study aimed to test whether signatures of past pathogen exposure could be identified by cataloging public T cell receptors. The T cell repertoires of 700 or so subjects were profiled by immunosequencing and related to cytomegalovirus serostatus. In addition to the first cohort of around 670 subjects, a separate validation cohort of approximately 120 different subjects was used. To predict cytomegalovirus infection status, the study brought together high-throughput TCR immunosequencing, statistical association of individual TCRs with disease status, and machine learning. In a later analysis, previously published TCR beta repertoires from 500 to 750 donors were re-analyzed and high-resolution HLA genotyping was added so that TCR occurrence patterns could be studied. In the later analysis, no new phenotypic data were used to find candidate immune exposures; instead, reliance was placed on TCR beta sequences and their occurrence across donors. To decide whether each TCR beta V gene segment behaved as functional or pseudogenic, an earlier analysis of some 540 of the donors relied on high-throughput TCR beta sequencing. Donor age, sex, ethnicity and CMV serostatus were collected together with the repertoire data. A later genetic analysis took genome-wide SNP genotypes for about three fifths of the 666 donors and used that subset as a discovery cohort. All discovery cohort repertoires had been generated using a single sequencing platform. HLA typing covered class I and class II loci at four-digit resolution. Typing coverage differed by locus: A, B, C, DRB1 and DQB1 were typed in roughly 620-630 donors, DQA1 in roughly 500, DPA1 in around 600, and DPB1 in about 450. Because of strong linkage in the cohort, roughly five DR-DQ haplotypes were treated as single units for association and clustering. Among about 370 genotyped donors of the cohort, an average of approximately 240,000 unique TCR beta nucleotide sequences was sequenced per donor, of which roughly 18% were non-productive. The paper's findings and limits, for the study overall: A few of the identified cytomegalovirus-associated TCR beta chains were confirmed in vitro to be specific for cytomegalovirus antigens. In this cohort, only TCR beta chains were sequenced, and detectable features were limited by the absence of alpha or paired-chain data. In a later analysis, HLA-associated TCR beta chains showed more clonal expansion and lower generation probabilities than non-associated chains that were equally common. A further reported finding was that TCR beta sequences accurately predicted the HLA-A and HLA-B alleles for most subjects in the first cohort. A cluster of highly shared sequence variants was judged likely to represent a technical artifact of the sequencing pipeline. In both the original and validation cohorts, the classifier was reported to diagnose cytomegalovirus status with high specificity and sensitivity. Immune exposure information for the cohort was limited to CMV serostatus. An association between a missense DCLRE1C variant and V-gene and J-gene trimming of TCR beta chains was found in a later genetic analysis and replicated in an independent cohort. Assigning TCR associations to individual alleles was difficult when HLA alleles, especially DR and DQ, strongly co-occurred. According to a later genetic analysis, donors in an Asian-associated ancestry cluster had fewer N-insertions in productive TCRs than the approximately 610-donor mean. Linkage disequilibrium might explain the correlated functional status among segregating V segments, but an unknown experimental factor could not be excluded. Some IMGT-functional V segments, including TRBV6-2 and TRBV6-3, could not be told apart with the 87-base-pair reads, so those segments were excluded. In a later analysis, around 15,000 TCR beta sequences were associated with specific HLA alleles at a false discovery rate of 0.05. According to the authors, the approach could potentially be generalized to other disease states and immunological phenotypes. Sequencing depth was assumed to be roughly uniform across donors in the presence/absence analyses, though that assumption may not hold. The study listed 164 TCR beta chains as associated with cytomegalovirus. In a later analysis, several top co-occurrence clusters were reported to appear linked to parvovirus B19, influenza, CMV and Epstein-Barr virus. In an earlier analysis of several hundred of the donors, most TCR beta V segments were observed in productive rearrangements about 87% or about 30% of the time, broadly matching IMGT annotations. In a later analysis, TCR association rates were found to vary across HLA loci, with the most associated TCRs seen for DRB1 alleles and the fewest for HLA-C alleles. The earlier analysis of 450 to 700 of the donors excluded over 15 rarely observed V segments, including chromosome 9 orphons, because counts were too low. Because some donors lacked HLA typing at each locus, the association tests relied only on the typed subset. Across donors, most TCR sequences were observed very rarely, whereas some public TCRs were present in many individuals. A later analysis found that most CMV-associated TCR beta chains appeared HLA-restricted, with HLA associations seemingly driven largely by CMV exposure.

Libraries were made using the immunoSEQ multiplex PCR assay. For the multiplex PCR, a mixture combining 60 forward primers for TCR Vbeta segments and 13 reverse primers for TCR Jbeta segments was used. Amplification of the CDR3 region of rearranged TCR beta genes was performed with a multiplex PCR assay on genomic DNA. On the Illumina HiSeq System, the amplified TCR beta libraries were sequenced as 87-base-pair reads. In the source study's methods: In a later analysis, approximately 74 million unique TCR beta chains were counted across the roughly 670 repertoires, and roughly 10 million of these chains were shared by at least two donors. To remove PCR and sequencing errors, raw reads were error-corrected and collapsed into unique sequences using a nearest-neighbor algorithm that merged closely related sequences. Alignment of CDR3 sequences to IMGT reference sequences was used to assign V, D and J gene segments. For a sequence to be retained, a match of at least six nucleotides was required to both a V gene segment and a J gene segment. Rearrangements were classified as productive when the CDR3 lacked stop codons and remained in frame with V and J, and all other rearrangements were classified as non-productive. CDR3 was defined by IMGT convention, running from the second conserved V-encoded cysteine to the conserved J-encoded phenylalanine. Sequences without an unambiguous match to a single V gene segment were excluded from the earlier analysis of several hundred of the donors. An earlier analysis of a few hundred of the donors called V segments functional above 56.7% productive rearrangements and segregating when the between-donor standard deviation exceeded 5%. A statistical classification framework was built to diagnose cytomegalovirus status from the catalog of TCR beta chain sequences. V and J gene assignment, in a later analysis, came from comparing TCR nucleotide sequences with IMGT/GENE-DB human TR gene sequences. A later analysis assigned CDR3 sequences and most-parsimonious VDJ recombination scenarios with the TCRdist pipeline. In a later analysis, every TCR beta chain was defined by the combination of its CDR3 amino acid sequence and its V-gene family, and reads without a unique V-gene family were dropped. As a way to deal with suspected cross-contamination and a sequencing artifact, a later analysis dropped 500 to 700 nucleotide sequences that were highly shared and had low generation probability. For each public chain, a later analysis derived a clonal expansion index from normalized ranks of inferred template counts within each repertoire. Generation probabilities in a later analysis came from a VDJ recombination model fitted to out-of-frame rearrangements, and those results were checked against IGoR. In a later analysis, hypergeometric tests were used to score TCR-TCR, TCR-HLA and TCR-CMV co-occurrence, with a repertoire-size bias correction applied to TCR pairs. False discovery rates were estimated in a later analysis by permuting HLA or CMV assignments 20 times. In a later analysis, co-occurring TCRs were grouped with DBSCAN, and TCRdist sequence similarity was added when clustering was performed within HLA-allele-positive subsets. Co-occurrence clustering excluded repertoires with fewer than 30,000 or more than 120,000 public chains, plus five with anomalous nucleotide sharing. Drawn from immuneACCESS, this table holds only the in-frame rearrangements with V and J called that TCRdb kept. Clones are partly lost; checked studies trace under half to an unresolved V gene and leave the rest unexplained. V, J and clone size derive from that table, while D and trimming were established from the DNA sequence. Within this sample are around 110,000 clones, with around 80% of them counted one time only. The ten largest make up approximately 4.3% of the sample.

Spanning cysteine to phenylalanine, the CDR3 consists of 13 amino acids. CDR3 DNA is the only sequence kept; it has 39 bases, read in frame from the first base. From a lookup of the germline V gene, CDR1 and CDR2 are SGHDT and YYEEEE. V gives up 2 bases and J gives up 15 bases, and the segment between their germline ends measures 15 bases. The cohort comprised around 700 healthy bone marrow donors. At the time of sampling, every cohort member was nominally healthy, though immune exposures that went unrecorded were likely present. The donor was CMV seropositive and was included in the group of 270 or so seropositive cohort members. Every donor gave a peripheral blood sample, and the peripheral blood mononuclear cells from that sample were used for TCR beta sequencing. Genomic DNA extraction from the blood cell samples was performed with the Qiagen DNeasy Blood Extraction Kit.

Recombination connected TRBV5-6 to TRBJ1-6; the D gene identity is not certain. Sequences were obtained from PBMCs. The clonotype was recovered from a man aged 25 to 40 in good health and CMV-seropositive. The CDR3 here reads CASSFGSRQGLHF. The DNA sequence is as follows: TGTGCCAGCAGCTTTGGCAGCAGACAAGGCCTCCACTTT.